These T cell receptor beta chains were read from a single sample in a study of T cells in Graves' hyperthyroidism and ophthalmopathy. TCRdb called the multiplex PCR reads again in MiXCR, with one record for every CDR3 protein. Counted here are over 450,000 distinct CDR3 sequences, 13% to 15% occurring once; the ten biggest clones make up around a sixth. The material sequenced was blood. Receptor source: a woman between 18 and 29 years old with Graves' hyperthyroidism. Each CDR3 is given with its conserved first and last residue. The order of the fields is CDR3 protein, CDR3 DNA, D gene, V gene, clone size, J gene. A D gene is named only where the DNA matches it firmly. For some rows the clone size is stated as once, few or many, or as a class when expanded; others skip it.

CDR3aa: CAWSQHGLAGYHNEQFF; CDR3nt: TGTGCCTGGAGTCAACATGGACTAGCGGGATATCACAATGAGCAGTTCTTC; d_gene: TRBD2; v_gene: TRBV30; abundance: few; j_gene: TRBJ2-1
CDR3aa: CSARDNLGWTQYF; CDR3nt: TGCAGTGCTAGAGACAATTTGGGGTGGACCCAGTACTTC; d_gene: .; v_gene: TRBV20-1; abundance: .; j_gene: TRBJ2-5
CDR3aa: CASSLQGTLSYTF; CDR3nt: TGTGCCAGCAGTTTACAGGGCACCCTGAGCTACACCTTC; d_gene: .; v_gene: TRBV12-3/TRBV12-4; abundance: many; j_gene: TRBJ1-2
CDR3aa: CASNTTANYGYTF; CDR3nt: TGTGCCAGCAACACGACAGCGAACTATGGCTACACCTTC; d_gene: .; v_gene: TRBV12-3/TRBV12-4; abundance: many; j_gene: TRBJ1-2
CDR3aa: CASSQLDREGDGYTF; CDR3nt: TGTGCCAGCAGCCAACTCGACAGGGAAGGCGACGGCTACACCTTC; d_gene: TRBD1; v_gene: TRBV5-5; abundance: many; j_gene: TRBJ1-2
CDR3aa: CASSWIQYEQYF; CDR3nt: TGTGCCAGCAGTTGGATTCAGTACGAGCAGTACTTC; d_gene: .; v_gene: TRBV6-2/TRBV6-3; abundance: .; j_gene: TRBJ2-7
CDR3aa: CAISESNYRGNYGYTF; CDR3nt: TGTGCCATCAGTGAGTCAAATTACAGGGGAAACTATGGCTACACCTTC; d_gene: TRBD1; v_gene: TRBV10-3; abundance: many; j_gene: TRBJ1-2
CDR3aa: CASSLLNTGELFF; CDR3nt: TGTGCCAGCAGCTTACTCAACACCGGGGAGCTGTTTTTT; d_gene: .; v_gene: TRBV12-3/TRBV12-4; abundance: many; j_gene: TRBJ2-2
CDR3aa: CASSNRGPSSYNEQFF; CDR3nt: TGCGCCAGCAGCAACAGGGGGCCAAGCTCCTACAATGAGCAGTTCTTC; d_gene: TRBD1; v_gene: TRBV5-1; abundance: few; j_gene: TRBJ2-1
CDR3aa: CASSLSDRAYGYTF; CDR3nt: TGCGCCAGCAGCCTGTCGGACAGGGCCTATGGCTACACCTTC; d_gene: TRBD1; v_gene: TRBV5-1; abundance: many; j_gene: TRBJ1-2
CDR3aa: CASSQDHSTDTQYF; CDR3nt: TGTGCCAGCAGCCAAGACCACTCCACAGATACGCAGTATTTT; d_gene: .; v_gene: TRBV3-1; abundance: many; j_gene: TRBJ2-3
CDR3aa: CASSMGLAAQGYGYTF; CDR3nt: TGTGCCAGTAGTATGGGGTTAGCAGCCCAGGGCTATGGCTACACCTTC; d_gene: .; v_gene: TRBV19; abundance: .; j_gene: TRBJ1-2
CDR3aa: CSALSLNTEAFF; CDR3nt: TGCAGTGCCCTATCATTGAACACTGAAGCTTTCTTT; d_gene: .; v_gene: TRBV20-1; abundance: many; j_gene: TRBJ1-1
CDR3aa: CASSTDGVTYNEQFF; CDR3nt: TGTGCCAGCAGTACCGACGGCGTTACTTACAATGAGCAGTTCTTC; d_gene: .; v_gene: TRBV11-2; abundance: many; j_gene: TRBJ2-1
CDR3aa: CASSEWGQEAEKLFF; CDR3nt: TGTGCCAGCAGTGAATGGGGACAGGAAGCGGAAAAACTGTTTTTT; d_gene: TRBD1; v_gene: TRBV2; abundance: many; j_gene: TRBJ1-4
CDR3aa: CASSTDWAGELFF; CDR3nt: TGTGCCAGCAGCACAGACTGGGCCGGGGAGCTGTTTTTT; d_gene: .; v_gene: TRBV27; abundance: many; j_gene: TRBJ2-2
CDR3aa: CASSDRGFRNTEAFF; CDR3nt: TGTGCCAGCAGTGACAGGGGTTTTAGGAACACTGAAGCTTTCTTT; d_gene: TRBD1; v_gene: TRBV28; abundance: many; j_gene: TRBJ1-1
CDR3aa: CSAKGPGFSTEAFF; CDR3nt: TGCAGTGCTAAGGGTCCAGGGTTTAGCACTGAAGCTTTCTTT; d_gene: .; v_gene: TRBV20-1; abundance: .; j_gene: TRBJ1-1
CDR3aa: CASSRSSRSSYNEQFF; CDR3nt: TGTGCCAGCTCACGGTCTAGCCGGAGCTCCTACAATGAGCAGTTCTTC; d_gene: .; v_gene: TRBV18; abundance: many; j_gene: TRBJ2-1
CDR3aa: CSVEETREGYNEQFF; CDR3nt: TGCAGCGTTGAAGAGACGAGGGAGGGCTACAATGAGCAGTTCTTC; d_gene: TRBD2; v_gene: TRBV29-1; abundance: many; j_gene: TRBJ2-1
CDR3aa: CASSLVAARYGYTF; CDR3nt: TGTGCCAGCAGCTTAGTAGCGGCGCGCTATGGCTACACCTTC; d_gene: .; v_gene: TRBV13; abundance: many; j_gene: TRBJ1-2
CDR3aa: CASRTRRGEQFF; CDR3nt: TGTGCCAGCAGGACTCGGAGGGGTGAGCAGTTCTTC; d_gene: .; v_gene: TRBV6-2/TRBV6-3; abundance: .; j_gene: TRBJ2-1
CDR3aa: CASSPIRGRTLYEQYF; CDR3nt: TGTGCCAGCTCACCAATTCGCGGCAGGACACTTTACGAGCAGTACTTC; d_gene: .; v_gene: TRBV18; abundance: .; j_gene: TRBJ2-7
CDR3aa: CASSSLAGDTYNEQFF; CDR3nt: TGTGCCAGCAGTTCGCTAGCGGGGGATACCTACAATGAGCAGTTCTTC; d_gene: TRBD2; v_gene: TRBV27; abundance: many; j_gene: TRBJ2-1
CDR3aa: CATSDWENTGELFF; CDR3nt: TGTGCCACCAGTGATTGGGAAAACACCGGGGAGCTGTTTTTT; d_gene: .; v_gene: TRBV24-1; abundance: many; j_gene: TRBJ2-2
CDR3aa: CSGKTSGASGGELFF; CDR3nt: TGCAGTGGAAAGACTAGCGGGGCTTCCGGCGGGGAGCTGTTTTTT; d_gene: TRBD2; v_gene: TRBV20-1; abundance: .; j_gene: TRBJ2-2
CDR3aa: CASSAMDSTDTQYF; CDR3nt: TGTGCCAGCAGCGCGATGGACAGCACAGATACGCAGTATTTT; d_gene: .; v_gene: TRBV6-1; abundance: .; j_gene: TRBJ2-3
CDR3aa: CSVQEVANYGYTF; CDR3nt: TGCAGCGTTCAGGAAGTAGCTAACTATGGCTACACCTTC; d_gene: .; v_gene: TRBV29-1; abundance: many; j_gene: TRBJ1-2